This T cell receptor beta chain was retrieved from a study of OX40 agonist ivuxolimab in advanced cancers. A note on the overall study: The costimulatory receptor OX40 (CD134) was targeted by ivuxolimab, a fully human IgG2 agonistic monoclonal antibody. Intravenous ivuxolimab was administered to patients every 2 weeks at six dose levels: 0.01, 0.1, 0.3, 1.5, 3 and 10 mg/kg. The purpose of peripheral TCRbeta sequencing was to test whether ivuxolimab changed TCR sequence diversity and led to clonal T-cell expansion. The dose-escalation cohort was around 84% male with a mean age of approximately 59 years, ranging from roughly 23 to 85. Three dose-escalation patients achieved partial responses, one with hepatocellular carcinoma and two with cutaneous melanoma. Patients were allowed to have had prior anti-PD-1, anti-PD-L1 or anti-CTLA-4 therapy, and 40% of the dose-escalation patients had been treated with checkpoint inhibitors. The monotherapy dose-escalation portion (N of about 52 patients) of the phase I ivuxolimab trial is reported in the paper. Of the roughly 50 dose-escalation patients, hepatocellular carcinoma was present in about 19, melanoma in approximately 15, renal cell carcinoma in 9 and head and neck cancer in 9. The research as a whole found: Low levels of normalized T-cell clonal expansion were also seen in some patients who did not respond. After ivuxolimab, more expanded clones were found on average in CD8+ T cells than in CD4+ T cells. In the 0.1-3.0 mg/kg groups, partial responders were among the patients with the lowest normalized peripheral clonal expansion, particularly in CD8+ T cells. At doses from 0.1 to 3.0 mg/kg, clonal expansion was seen in both CD4+ and CD8+ blood T cells between baseline and week 6. The antigen specificity of the clonally expanded peripheral T cells was not determined.

Genomic DNA was isolated from the sorted cells so that the TCRbeta CDR3 region could be sequenced. TCRbeta CDR3 regions were sequenced using the immunoSEQ Assay. This immuneACCESS table, as held by TCRdb, lists in-frame sequences with V and J called but not all clones. Of the missing ones, under half trace to an unresolved V gene in checked studies; the others have no known cause. The sample table holds tens of thousands of clones, of which approximately 90% were seen once. The biggest ten clones account for less than 25% of the sample. The CDR3 covers 15 residues, taking in both the cysteine and the phenylalanine. Of all the DNA, just the CDR3 is kept, 45 bases in frame from base 1. V is pared back by 7 bases and J by 6 bases, with 21 bases lying between the germline termini. In the germline V gene (reference sequence), CDR1 corresponds to LNHDA and CDR2 to SQIVND. Turning to this clone: The specificity of this receptor is unknown. No clone much larger than this one lies a single base away; base qualities are absent.

The trial excluded patients who had a history of autoimmune disease or who were on systemic immunosuppression. Peripheral blood for TCR sequencing was collected from all dose cohorts at baseline, on cycle 4 day 1, and on cycle 7 day 1. The samples were drawn from a first-in-human, open-label, multicenter phase I dose-escalation trial of ivuxolimab. The trial enrolled adults with locally advanced or metastatic head and neck squamous cell, hepatocellular, melanoma or renal cell carcinoma. Before TCR sequencing, CD4+ T cells and CD8+ T cells from peripheral blood were sorted into separate populations.

The chain uses TRBV19 and TRBJ1-2; TRBD1 might be the D gene, on 6 matching bases. The sample here was CD4+ or CD8+ T cells sorted from blood, taken in a trial of the OX40 agonist ivuxolimab. The TCR originated in an adult with an advanced solid tumor such as melanoma, head and neck, liver or kidney cancer. The CDR3 corresponds to CASTPGGDPGHGYTF. At the DNA level, the sequence is TGTGCCAGTACCCCGGGGGGCGATCCTGGACATGGCTACACCTTC.